This T cell receptor beta chain was captured by sequencing in a study of blood T cell repertoires in COVID-19. On the study more broadly: Sources were T cells, B-cell-depleted T cells, or PBMCs; the material itself was cDNA or gDNA.

The CDR3 covers 15 residues. V lost 8 bases and J 5 bases, leaving 21 bases between the germline ends. The germline CDR1 and CDR2 sequences are KGHSH and LQKENI. The data were produced by immunoSEQ multiplex PCR, yet TCRdb's version contains in-frame clones alone and is incomplete. This table has 300,000 to 400,000 clones, roughly 90% appearing once. Followed longitudinally, the Seattle patients had been enrolled during active infection. The clonotype comes from a woman aged 30 to 39 with COVID-19, enrolled during active disease. This chain connects TRBV18 to TRBJ1-2; D perhaps matches TRBD1 (5 bases). Sequenced material: peripheral blood. The CDR3 coding sequence is TGTGCCAGCCCAATGACAGTCCTATCCGTGTATGGCTACACCTTC. Amino acids: CASPMTVLSVYGYTF.